This T cell receptor (beta chain) was identified in a study of shared clonotypes between healthy human individuals. For the study at large: CD4 naive cells filled three plates per donor, CD4 memory three, CD8 naive two and CD8 memory one.

Concerning this clone itself: Its antigen is as yet unknown.

Every contributor of samples was a Caucasian grown-up residing in Nashville, Tennessee. General observations from the study: Sharing across four donors was highest in naive CD4 (roughly 5%) and lowest in memory CD8 (around 0.4%).

Libraries were prepared by immunoSEQ multiplex PCR; TCRdb keeps only in-frame clonotypes and omits some of them. The data hold about 2.4 million clones, with more than 85% observed a single time. V was cut by 7 bases and J by 4 bases, with 17 bases left in between. In germline, CDR1 is SEHNR, CDR2 FQNEAQ (reference sequence). CDR3 length: 14 amino acids. This clonotype originated in a man younger than 35 in good health. Some clones in this sample may be carry-over from other donors' samples. The specimen sequenced was naive CD4+ T cells from PBMCs. Subset specified: CD45RA+ positively selected. This chain joins TRBV7-9 and TRBJ2-7, with TRBD2 as a possible D gene (5 bases). CDR3 amino acids: CASTGLRASYEQYF. DNA for the CDR3: TGTGCCAGCACTGGACTCCGAGCATCTTACGAGCAGTACTTC.